This T cell receptor (beta chain) was profiled in a study of beta chain features in type 1 diabetes. Whole-study results and caveats: TCRB CDR3s were moderately but significantly shorter in Type 1 diabetes patients in all four CD4+ subsets. Compared to healthy donors, patients appeared to have naive, central memory and Treg TCRB repertoires that were more alike.

Expressed TCRB transcripts were sequenced after all isolated RNA was converted to cDNA. The table came from immunoSEQ multiplex PCR; TCRdb's copy has only in-frame clones and leaves some out. The sample contains approximately 250,000 clones, roughly a tenth of which appear only once. CDR1 GTSNPN and CDR2 SVGIG come from the germline V gene (reference sequence). The junction had 7 bases not matched to a gene; V was cut back by 0 bases and J by 0 bases. The CDR3 contains 17 residues. In regard to this clone: The antigen remains undetermined.

The source of this sequence is a man aged 25-40 years with type 1 diabetes. The sample consisted of naive CD4+ T cells from blood. The chain combines TRBV30 with TRBJ1-5, with 8 nucleotides matching TRBD1. CDR3 in amino acids: CAWSVSRGHGSNQPQHF. DNA of the CDR3: TGTGCCTGGAGTGTATCCAGGGGGCACGGTAGCAATCAGCCCCAGCATTTT. Full variable domain (remainder filled in from reference TRBV30 and TRBJ1-5): SQTIHQWPATLVQPVGSPLSLECTVEGTSNPNLYWYRQAAGRGLQLLFYSVGIGQISSEVPQNLSASRPQDRQFILSSKKLLLSDSGFYLCAWSVSRGHGSNQPQHFGDGTRLSIL.